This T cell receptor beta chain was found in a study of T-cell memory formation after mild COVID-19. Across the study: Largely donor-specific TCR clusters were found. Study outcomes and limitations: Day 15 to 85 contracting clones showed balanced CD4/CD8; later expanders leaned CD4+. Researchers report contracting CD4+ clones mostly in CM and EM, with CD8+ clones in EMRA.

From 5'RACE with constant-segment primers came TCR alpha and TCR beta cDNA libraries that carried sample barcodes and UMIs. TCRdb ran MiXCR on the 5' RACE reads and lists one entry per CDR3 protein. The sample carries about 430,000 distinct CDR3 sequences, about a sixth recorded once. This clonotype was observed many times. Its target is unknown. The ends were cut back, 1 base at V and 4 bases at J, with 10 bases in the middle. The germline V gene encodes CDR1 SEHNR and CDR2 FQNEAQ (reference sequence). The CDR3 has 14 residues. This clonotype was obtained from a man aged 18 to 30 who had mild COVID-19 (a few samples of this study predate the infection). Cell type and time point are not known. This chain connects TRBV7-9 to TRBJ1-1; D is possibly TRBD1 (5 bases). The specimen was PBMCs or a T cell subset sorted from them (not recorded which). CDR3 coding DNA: TGTGCCAGCAGCTTAGTCGAGGGGATCACTGAAGCTTTCTTT. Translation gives CASSLVEGITEAFF.